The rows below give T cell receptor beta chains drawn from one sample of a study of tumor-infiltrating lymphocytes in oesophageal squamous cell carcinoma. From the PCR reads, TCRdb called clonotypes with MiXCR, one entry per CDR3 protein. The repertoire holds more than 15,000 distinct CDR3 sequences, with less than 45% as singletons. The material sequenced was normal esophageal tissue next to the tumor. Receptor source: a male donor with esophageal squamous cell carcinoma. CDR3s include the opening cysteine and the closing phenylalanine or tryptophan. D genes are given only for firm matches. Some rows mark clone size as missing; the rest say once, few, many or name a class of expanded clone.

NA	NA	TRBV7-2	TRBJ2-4	TGTGCCAGCAGCTTACAAGCCGGCAGGGGCAATGGTGGGCAGTACTTC	CASSLQAGRGNGGQYF
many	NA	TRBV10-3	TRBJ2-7	TGTGCCATCATGGCCGAGGCAGGGCGACGGGAGCAGTACTTC	CAIMAEAGRREQYF
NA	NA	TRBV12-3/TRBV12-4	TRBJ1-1	TGTGCCAGCAGCCACAGATATCAGAAGAACACTGAAGCTTTCTTT	CASSHRYQKNTEAFF
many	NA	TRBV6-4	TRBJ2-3	TGTGCCAGCAGTGCAAATTTATTCACAGATACGCAGTATTTT	CASSANLFTDTQYF
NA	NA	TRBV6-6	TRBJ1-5	TGTGCCAGCAGTCCACAGATTTATAGCAATCAGCCCCAGCATTTT	CASSPQIYSNQPQHF
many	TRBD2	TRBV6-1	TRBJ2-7	TGTGCCAGCAGTCAAACCAGATGGGGGACTAGCGGGTCCTACAATGAGCAGTACTTC	CASSQTRWGTSGSYNEQYF
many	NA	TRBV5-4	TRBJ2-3	TGCGCCAGCAGCTCGCGGCTGGAGCGGGCAGATACGCAGTATTTT	CASSSRLERADTQYF
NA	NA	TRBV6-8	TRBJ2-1	TGTGCCAGCAGTGACTTGGGGGGCGCATTCTACAATGAGCAGTTCTTC	CASSDLGGAFYNEQFF
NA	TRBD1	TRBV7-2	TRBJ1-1	TGTGCCAGCAGCCTAGACAGGGGGACTGAAGCTTTCTTT	CASSLDRGTEAFF
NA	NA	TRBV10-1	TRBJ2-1	TGCGCCAGCAGTGAGTCGATGTCTACCAATGAGAAGTTCTTC	CASSESMSTNEKFF
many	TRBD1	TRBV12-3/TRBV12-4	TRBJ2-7	TGTGCCAGCAGCTACGGACAGGGGAATTCCTACGAGCAGTACTTC	CASSYGQGNSYEQYF
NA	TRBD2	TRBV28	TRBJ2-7	TGTGCCAGCGCTACTAGCGGGACCTACGAGCAGTACTTC	CASATSGTYEQYF
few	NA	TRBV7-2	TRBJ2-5	TGTGCCAGCAGCGACGGAACTCTTCCTTTTTCACCCCTCCACTTC	CASSDGTLPFSPLHF
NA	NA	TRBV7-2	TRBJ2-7	TGTGCCAGCAGCTTGAGTAGCGGAACCTATGAGCAGTACTTC	CASSLSSGTYEQYF